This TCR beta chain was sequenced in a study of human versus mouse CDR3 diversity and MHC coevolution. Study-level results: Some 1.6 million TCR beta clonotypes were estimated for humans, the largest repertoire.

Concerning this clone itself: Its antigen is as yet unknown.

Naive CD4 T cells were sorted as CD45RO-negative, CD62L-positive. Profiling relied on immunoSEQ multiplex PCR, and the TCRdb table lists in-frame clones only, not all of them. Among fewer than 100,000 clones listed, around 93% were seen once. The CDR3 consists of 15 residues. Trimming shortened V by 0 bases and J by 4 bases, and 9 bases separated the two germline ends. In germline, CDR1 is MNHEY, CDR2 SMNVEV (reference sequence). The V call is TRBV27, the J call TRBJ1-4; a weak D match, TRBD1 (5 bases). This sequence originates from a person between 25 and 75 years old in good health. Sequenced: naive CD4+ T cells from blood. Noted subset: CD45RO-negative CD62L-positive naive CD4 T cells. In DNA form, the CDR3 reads TGTGCCAGCAGTTTATCGCGACAGTTTAATGAAAAACTGTTTTTT. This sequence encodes CASSLSRQFNEKLFF.